A single sample is the source of the 30 T cell receptor beta chains below, sequenced in a study of control samples from healthy donors and cancer patients. Some clones are missing from TCRdb's copy, which holds only in-frame ones; the method was immunoSEQ multiplex PCR. Of about 86,000 clones in the sample, approximately 93% were seen once. Sequencing input: blood. The receptor source for this set is a woman in her twenties or thirties in good health.

This chain connects TRBV19 to TRBJ1-4; unclear D gene. Deletions cut 3 bases from V and 3 bases from J, with 11 bases between. The CDR3 loop spans 15 amino acids. The V gene's germline CDR1 is LNHDA and CDR2 SQIVND (reference sequence). The CDR3 DNA is TGTGCCAGTAGTATTTCGCCTAACCCTAATGAAAAACTGTTTTTT. The encoded protein is CASSISPNPNEKLFF.

CDR3 sequence reads: CASSVSGGYYNEQFF. Written as DNA, the CDR3 is TGTGCCAGCAGCGTAAGCGGGGGGTACTACAATGAGCAGTTCTTC. The V gene is TRBV5-8, the J gene TRBJ2-1; 9 nucleotides align to TRBD2. The CDR3 loop spans 15 amino acids. Germline V gene data show CDR1 as SGHTS and CDR2 as YDEGEE. The ends lost 4 bases at V and 3 bases at J; junction bases unmatched: 5.

The chain employs TRBV5-1 and TRBJ2-7; D is uncertain. This CDR3 region has 15 residues. Germline-derived CDR1 and CDR2 are SGHRS and YFSETQ. Trimming cost V 2 bases and J 0 bases, with 12 bases left between them. The CDR3 nucleotides read TGCGCCAGCAGCTTACGGACCATTAGCTCCTACGAGCAGTACTTC. It is translated as CASSLRTISSYEQYF.

This chain's CDR3 is CASSPRNSNQPQHF. CDR3 bases: TGTGCCAGCAGTCCAAGGAATAGCAATCAGCCCCAGCATTTT. The chain couples TRBV3-1 (or the pseudogene TRBV3-2) to TRBJ1-5, with D unclear. Deletions cut 6 bases from V and 0 bases from J, with 9 bases between. The CDR3 spans 14 residues. Germline V gives CDR1 LGHDT, CDR2 YNNKEL (reference sequence).

J is TRBJ1-4 and V is TRBV6-5, with 9 bases matching TRBD1. The CDR3 spans 15 residues. Trimming cost V 5 bases and J 7 bases; bases outside gene matches: 8. Germline V gene data show CDR1 as MNHEY and CDR2 as SVGAGI. CDR3 DNA: TGTGCCAGCAGTAACACGGGACAGGGAGGTGAAAAACTGTTTTTT. Its protein is CASSNTGQGGEKLFF.

V usage is TRBV5-5 and J usage is TRBJ2-7; D ambiguous. This CDR3 has 13 amino acids. V gave up 3 bases and J gave up 4 bases, with 11 bases separating them. Germline V gene sequence: CDR1 SGHKS, CDR2 YYEKEE (reference sequence). CDR3 in amino acids: CASSSPLRYEQYF. CDR3 coding DNA: TGTGCCAGCAGCTCCCCACTTAGGTACGAGCAGTACTTC.

This clone was detected a few times. The genes are TRBV29-1 and TRBJ2-2; D might be TRBD1 or TRBD2, each matching 6 bases. The CDR3 consists of 15 residues. Trimming left V 6 bases short and J 9 bases short, with 23 bases between. Germline V gives CDR1 SQVTM, CDR2 ANQGSEA. The CDR3 region is CSVGFNVEGVRELFF. The CDR3 DNA reads TGCAGCGTGGGGTTCAACGTGGAGGGGGTCCGGGAGCTGTTTTTT.

CDR3 amino acids: CASSSQLAGGTSYEQYF. The CDR3 region has the DNA TGTGCCAGCAGCTCACAACTAGCGGGAGGCACCTCCTACGAGCAGTACTTC. This sequence joins TRBV5-4 and TRBJ2-7; the match to TRBD2 covers 12 bases. V trimming: 3 bases; J trimming: 0 bases; junction bases outside the gene matches: 7. The CDR3 has 17 residues. The V gene's germline CDR1 is SGHNT and CDR2 YYREEE (reference sequence).

The V and J genes are TRBV11-3 and TRBJ1-6, with unresolved D. The CDR3 extends over 12 amino acids. With 2 bases removed from V and 11 bases from J, the gap between germline ends came to 7 bases. Germline CDR1 reads SGHNT; CDR2 reads YENEEA. DNA of the CDR3: TGTGCCAGCAGCTTATCTCAGCCACCCCTCCACTTT. Its translation is CASSLSQPPLHF.

This chain links TRBV3-1 (or the pseudogene TRBV3-2) with TRBJ1-4, with TRBD1 as a possible D gene (5 bases). With 4 bases removed from V and 0 bases from J, the gap between germline ends came to 15 bases. This CDR3 is 17 amino acids long. Germline V gene data show CDR1 as LGHDT and CDR2 as YNNKEL (reference sequence). Here the CDR3 DNA reads TGTGCCAGCAGCCCCGGGGGGACGACTGCAACTAATGAAAAACTGTTTTTT. This codes for CASSPGGTTATNEKLFF.

CDR3 residues: CASSSGDRNSPLHF. Here the CDR3 DNA reads TGCGCCAGCAGCTCGGGGGACAGGAATTCACCCCTCCACTTT. J is TRBJ1-6 and V is TRBV5-1; TRBD1 aligns across 8 bases. CDR3 length: 14 residues. Germline V CDR1 and CDR2: SGHRS, YFSETQ. Trimming cost V 3 bases and J 7 bases; bases outside gene matches: 3.

The chain is built from TRBV7-2 and TRBJ2-3; D is undetermined. Germline V lookup: CDR1 SGHTA, CDR2 FQGNSA. CDR3 length: 14 amino acids. Trimming pared 3 bases from V and 1 base from J, leaving 8 bases between. This CDR3 is CASSFAPRTDTQYF. The CDR3 DNA is TGTGCCAGCAGCTTTGCTCCACGCACAGATACGCAGTATTTT.

This sequence joins TRBV28 and TRBJ2-7; no reliable D call. Germline V gene sequence: CDR1 MDHEN, CDR2 SYDVKM. Trimming left V 2 bases short and J 6 bases short, with 11 bases between. The CDR3 extends over 13 amino acids. Written as DNA, the CDR3 is TGTGCCAGCAGTTTAAATGGCAGGAGCGAGCAGTACTTC. It translates to CASSLNGRSEQYF.

The chain joins TRBV11-3 to TRBJ1-2; D not resolved. Trimming left V 5 bases short and J 8 bases short, with 12 bases between. Germline V gene sequence: CDR1 SGHNT, CDR2 YENEEA. The CDR3 spans 12 residues. CDR3 sequence reads: CASSPRGGGYTF. Written as DNA, the CDR3 is TGTGCCAGCAGCCCCCGTGGTGGGGGCTACACCTTC.

This clone occurred once. The chain uses TRBV28 and TRBJ1-6; 9 bases match TRBD1. The junction had 4 bases not matched to a gene; V was cut back by 5 bases and J by 8 bases. CDR3 length equals 14 residues. Germline CDR1 MDHEN, CDR2 SYDVKM. The CDR3 reads CASSKQGAYSPLHF. As DNA, the CDR3 is TGTGCCAGCAGTAAACAGGGGGCTTATTCACCCCTCCACTTT.

The chain couples TRBV9 to TRBJ1-1; D not certain. V was clipped by 0 bases and J by 1 base, with 10 bases between them. The CDR3 spans 15 residues. CDR1 is SGDLS, CDR2 YYNGEE, per germline. The CDR3 here is CASSVEPGGNTEAFF. In DNA, the CDR3 is TGTGCCAGCAGCGTAGAACCGGGCGGGAACACTGAAGCTTTCTTT.

The rearrangement joins TRBV6-6 to TRBJ1-3; D may be TRBD1 (5 bases). Germline values: CDR1 MNHNY, CDR2 SVGAGI (reference sequence). The CDR3 runs 14 residues. Trimming took off 10 bases at V and 2 bases at J, with 15 bases between the two ends. In nucleotides, the CDR3 is TGTGCCACAACAGGAAACCTCGCTGGAAACACCATATATTTT. It specifies CATTGNLAGNTIYF.

The rearrangement links TRBV4-1 to TRBJ1-5; D not resolved. The CDR3 runs to 15 residues. Between the trimmed V and J ends, which lost 0 bases and 1 base, there was a span of 7 bases. Germline V gene data show CDR1 as MGHRA and CDR2 as YSYEKL. The CDR3 loop reads CASSQDFKSNQPQHF. Written as DNA, the CDR3 is TGCGCCAGCAGCCAAGATTTTAAAAGCAATCAGCCCCAGCATTTT.

The chain joins TRBV5-1 to TRBJ2-7; 9 bases agree with TRBD1. CDR3 length equals 14 residues. The V gene's germline CDR1 is SGHRS and CDR2 YFSETQ. V shed 4 bases and J 2 bases; nucleotides not matched to a gene: 4. In nucleotides, the CDR3 is TGCGCCAGCAGCGGCCGGACAGGGGCCTACGAGCAGTACTTC. Its translation is CASSGRTGAYEQYF. Full variable domain (rest looked up from reference TRBV5-1 and TRBJ2-7): KAGVTQTPRYLIKTRGQQVTLSCSPISGHRSVSWYQQTPGQGLQFLFEYFSETQRNKGNFPGRFSGRQFSNSRSEMNVSTLELGDSALYLCASSGRTGAYEQYFGPGTRLTVT.

The chain is built from TRBV3-1 (or the pseudogene TRBV3-2) and TRBJ2-7; TRBD1 aligns across 9 bases. CDR3 length equals 13 residues. The J segment lost 5 bases and the V segment lost 2 bases, leaving 1 base of the junction unmatched. Germline CDR1 reads LGHDT; CDR2 reads YNNKEL (reference sequence). The CDR3 region has the DNA TGTGCCAGCAGCCAATGGACAGGGGACGAGCAGTACTTC. As protein: CASSQWTGDEQYF.

The J gene is TRBJ2-3, the V gene TRBV6-1; 14 nucleotides agree with TRBD2. Germline CDR1 and CDR2: MNHNS and SASEGT. J was trimmed by 5 bases and V by 4 bases; bases with no gene match: 5. The CDR3 has 16 residues. The CDR3, as DNA: TGTGCCAGCAGTGCTCGACTAGCGGGAGGGGGAGATACGCAGTATTTT. It codes for CASSARLAGGGDTQYF.

This CDR3 reads CSVPKTGQTRTDTQYF. As DNA, the CDR3 is TGCAGCGTCCCCAAGACTGGCCAAACACGCACAGATACGCAGTATTTT. The gene calls are TRBV29-1 and TRBJ2-3; D gene unclear. Deletions cut 6 bases from V and 1 base from J, with 20 bases between. Germline V gene sequence: CDR1 SQVTM, CDR2 ANQGSEA. CDR3 length: 16 residues.

The rearrangement links TRBV9 to TRBJ2-3, with D perhaps TRBD2 (6 bases). V lost 4 bases and J lost 0, with 12 bases in between. Germline V gene lookup returns CDR1 SGDLS and CDR2 YYNGEE. The length of the CDR3 is 15 residues. The CDR3 DNA is TGTGCCAGCAGCCTACGGGGGACTAGCACAGATACGCAGTATTTT. Protein sequence: CASSLRGTSTDTQYF.

The CDR3 loop reads CSVAVNTEAFF. CDR3 nucleotide sequence: TGCAGCGTTGCAGTGAACACTGAAGCTTTCTTT. This rearrangement joins TRBV29-1 to TRBJ1-1; D unclear. Germline V gene lookup returns CDR1 SQVTM and CDR2 ANQGSEA. CDR3 length: 11 residues. V was trimmed by 4 bases and J by 0 bases, leaving 3 bases between them.

In this sample, this clone turned up a few times. The chain carries TRBV11-3 and TRBJ2-3, with a tentative D call TRBD1 (8 bases). Trimming took off 5 bases at V and 5 bases at J, with 14 bases between the two ends. The CDR3 contains 14 residues. Germline CDR1 reads SGHNT; CDR2 reads YENEEA. The CDR3 region is CASSPTGGGDTQYF. CDR3 nucleotides: TGTGCCAGCAGCCCTACAGGGGGGGGAGATACGCAGTATTTT.

This rearrangement joins TRBV12-3 or TRBV12-4 to TRBJ1-2; D is possibly TRBD1 (5 bases). V lost 2 bases, J lost 7 bases, and 11 bases lay in between. The CDR3 runs to 13 residues. The CDR3, as DNA: TGTGCCAGCAGTTTACGGGGGGTATCTGGCTACACCTTC. This gives the protein CASSLRGVSGYTF.

The genes are TRBV27 and TRBJ1-2, with TRBD1 as a possible D gene (6 bases). CDR1 and CDR2 (germline): MNHEY, SMNVEV (reference sequence). The CDR3 has 13 amino acids. The V end was cut by 3 bases, the J end by 8 bases, with 13 bases between. In nucleotides, the CDR3 is TGTGCCAGCAGTTTTGGCGGGGGCAGGGGCTACACCTTC. This encodes CASSFGGGRGYTF.

V usage is TRBV18 and J usage is TRBJ1-1; D gene unclear. V was pared by 3 bases and J by 3 bases, with 14 bases between. Germline V CDR1 and CDR2: KGHSH, LQKENI. The CDR3 contains 15 residues. The CDR3 sequence is CASSPREGPDTEAFF. The DNA for the CDR3 is TGTGCCAGCTCACCGAGAGAGGGCCCTGACACTGAAGCTTTCTTT.

The chain joins TRBV3-1 (or the pseudogene TRBV3-2) to TRBJ2-1, with D hard to call. From germline, CDR1 is LGHDT and CDR2 YNNKEL (reference sequence). The CDR3 covers 16 residues. Trimming left V 1 base short and J 0 bases short, with 10 bases between. The CDR3 region is CASSQGAESSYNEQFF. CDR3 bases: TGTGCCAGCAGCCAAGGGGCCGAGTCCTCCTACAATGAGCAGTTCTTC.

The chain couples TRBV5-4 to TRBJ2-7, with TRBD2 as a possible D gene (5 bases). The V end lost 0 bases, the J end lost 0 bases, and 7 bases lay between the germline ends. Germline lookup yields CDR1 SGHNT and CDR2 YYREEE (reference sequence). This CDR3 is 14 amino acids long. CDR3 nucleotide sequence: TGTGCCAGCAGCTTGGTAGGGAGCTCCTACGAGCAGTACTTC. Protein sequence: CASSLVGSSYEQYF.